The 10 T cell receptor beta chains given below trace back to one sample, sequenced in a study of control samples from healthy donors and cancer patients. Clones were read by immunoSEQ multiplex PCR, and TCRdb kept only the in-frame ones, dropping some. The sample consists of 100,000 to 150,000 clones, nearly 90% of them appearing once. Sequences were obtained from PBMCs. These receptors all come from a man in his forties or fifties with head and neck cancer.

V usage is TRBV29-1 and J usage is TRBJ2-5; D is uncertain. The CDR3 is 14 amino acids. The germline gives CDR1 SQVTM, CDR2 ANQGSEA. V was pared by 1 base and J by 1 base, with 10 bases between. CDR3 region: CSVEGWQVQETQYF. For the CDR3, the DNA is TGCAGCGTTGAAGGGTGGCAGGTCCAAGAGACCCAGTACTTC.

V is TRBV19 and J is TRBJ2-2, with TRBD2 matching over 14 bases. Germline CDR1 reads LNHDA; CDR2 reads SQIVND (reference sequence). The CDR3 is 15 residues long. V trimming: 7 bases; J trimming: 7 bases; junction bases outside the gene matches: 5. CDR3 nucleotides: TGTGCCAGTACCGGGACTAGCGGGAGTAGCGGGGAGCTGTTTTTT. Translating gives CASTGTSGSSGELFF.

In its sample, this clone was seen once. This sequence joins TRBV5-1 and TRBJ2-2; tentatively, D is TRBD2 (6 bases). The CDR3 totals 15 residues. With 8 bases removed from V and 1 base from J, the gap between germline ends came to 15 bases. Germline values: CDR1 SGHRS, CDR2 YFSETQ. The CDR3 is CASGLLGLNTGELFF. DNA of the CDR3: TGCGCCAGTGGACTTTTGGGACTGAACACCGGGGAGCTGTTTTTT.

The chain joins TRBV19 to TRBJ2-1, with D perhaps assigned TRBD1 or TRBD2 (5 bases each). Germline CDR1 LNHDA, CDR2 SQIVND (reference sequence). Trimming pared 10 bases from V and 3 bases from J, leaving 16 bases between. The CDR3 runs to 14 residues. Here the CDR3 reads CATNWGRDYNEQFF. In DNA form, the CDR3 reads TGTGCCACCAACTGGGGCCGGGACTACAATGAGCAGTTCTTC.

This clone came up once. This chain links TRBV5-1 with TRBJ2-1, with 7 bases matching TRBD2. There are 16 residues in the CDR3. With V trimmed by 2 bases and J by 0 bases, 5 bases remained unmatched. Germline CDR1 SGHRS, CDR2 YFSETQ. CDR3 sequence (DNA): TGCGCCAGCAGCTTAGCAGCGGGATTCTCCTACAATGAGCAGTTCTTC. It yields the protein CASSLAAGFSYNEQFF.

The CDR3 loop is CASSLDSSTDTQYF. The CDR3 region has the DNA TGTGCCAGCAGCCTGGACAGCTCCACAGATACGCAGTATTTT. The rearrangement uses TRBV7-9 and TRBJ2-3; weak D call: TRBD1 (6 bases). Looked up from germline, CDR1 is SEHNR and CDR2 is FQNEAQ (reference sequence). This CDR3 spans 14 amino acids. Trimming pared 5 bases from V and 2 bases from J, leaving 11 bases between.

The rearrangement joins TRBV25-1 to TRBJ1-4, with a possible D match to TRBD1 (5 bases). The CDR3 has 13 residues. The V and J ends lost 6 bases and 5 bases respectively, with 10 bases between them. Germline values: CDR1 MGHDK, CDR2 SYGVNS. Written as DNA, the CDR3 is TGTGCCAGCAGGCTGGGGGGGAATGAAAAACTGTTTTTT. The encoded protein is CASRLGGNEKLFF.

The chain couples TRBV15 to TRBJ1-4, with D unclear. This CDR3 spans 17 amino acids. V gave up 1 base and J gave up 6 bases, with 18 bases separating them. Germline CDR1 reads LNHNV; CDR2 reads YYDKDF (reference sequence). DNA for the CDR3: TGTGCCACCAGCAGAGTACCCAACATGGAGGGTGATGAAAAACTGTTTTTT. Amino acid sequence: CATSRVPNMEGDEKLFF.

Remarks on this clone: A read error may produce the germline difference seen at one junction end. The gene calls are TRBV7-7 and TRBJ2-5; TRBD1 matches 9 bases. The CDR3 has 15 residues. Germline lookup yields CDR1 SSHAT and CDR2 FNYEAQ (reference sequence). The CDR3 is CASSLDRGTQETQYF. CDR3 bases: TGTGCTAGCAGCCTCGACAGGGGGACGCAAGAGACCCAGTACTTC.

CDR3 nucleotide sequence: TGTGCCAGCCCGTATCAGGGACAGGGATTGGGCTCCTACAATGAGCAGTTCTTC. This gives the protein CASPYQGQGLGSYNEQFF. This sequence joins TRBV27 and TRBJ2-1, with 9 bases lining up with TRBD1. The CDR3 is made up of 18 amino acids. V lost 8 bases to trimming and J lost 0 bases; unmatched junction nucleotides: 14. The V gene's germline CDR1 is MNHEY and CDR2 SMNVEV (reference sequence).